Listed below are T cell receptor beta chains from one sample, sequenced in a study of shared clonotypes between healthy human individuals. Repertoires were generated with immunoSEQ multiplex PCR, while TCRdb's copy carries only in-frame clones and drops some. Of 85,000 to 100,000 clones in the sample, 68% are singletons; the top ten hold roughly 50%. The specimen was memory CD8+ T cells sorted from blood. The receptors come from a man aged 25 to 45 in good health. The CDR3 runs from the conserved cysteine through the conserved F or W. Fields, in order: D gene, V gene, clone size, J gene, CDR3 protein, CDR3 DNA. The D gene is left open where the match is weak. Some rows mark clone size as missing; the rest say once, few, many or name a class of expanded clone.

>NA|TRBV19|NA|TRBJ1-5
CASSWRQGGQPQHF
TGTGCCAGTAGCTGGAGGCAGGGTGGTCAGCCCCAGCATTTT
>NA|TRBV6-1|many|TRBJ1-5
CAVGGGEPQHF
TGTGCCGTGGGGGGAGGGGAGCCCCAGCATTTT
>NA|TRBV5-6|NA|TRBJ2-7
CASSPTLPSEQYF
TGTGCCAGCAGCCCGACACTTCCAAGTGAGCAGTACTTC
>TRBD2|TRBV10-3|NA|TRBJ2-2
CAIRLAGMDTGELFF
TGTGCCATCAGATTAGCGGGAATGGACACCGGGGAGCTGTTTTTT
>NA|TRBV9|many|TRBJ2-7
CASGSGTSSYEQYF
TGTGCCAGCGGATCCGGGACGAGCTCCTACGAGCAGTACTTC
>TRBD2|TRBV9|NA|TRBJ2-3
CASSAGTRADTQYF
TGTGCCAGCAGCGCCGGGACTAGGGCAGATACGCAGTATTTT
>NA|TRBV28|NA|TRBJ1-2
CASRAGGGGYTF
TGTGCCAGCAGAGCCGGGGGTGGTGGCTACACCTTC
>NA|TRBV4-1|NA|TRBJ1-5
CASSPLLGTAPNQPQHF
TGCGCCAGCAGCCCCCTTCTAGGTACTGCACCCAATCAGCCCCAGCATTTT
>NA|TRBV28|NA|TRBJ2-2
CASSITENTGELFF
TGTGCCAGCAGTATCACAGAGAACACCGGGGAGCTGTTTTTT
>NA|TRBV6-5|NA|TRBJ1-2
CASSSRQIYGYTF
TGTGCCAGCAGCTCCCGACAGATTTATGGCTACACCTTC
>NA|TRBV11-1|NA|TRBJ1-2
CASSSRAEGDGYTF
TGTGCCAGCAGCTCCAGGGCAGAGGGGGATGGCTACACCTTC
>TRBD2|TRBV7-8|NA|TRBJ2-2
CASTAGGFNTGELFF
TGTGCCAGCACCGCGGGAGGCTTTAACACCGGGGAGCTGTTTTTT
>NA|TRBV7-8|few|TRBJ1-1
CASSLAEVTSQAFF
TGTGCCAGCAGCTTAGCGGAGGTCACAAGCCAGGCTTTCTTT
>NA|TRBV11-2|many|TRBJ2-7
CASSLSGQLYEQYF
TGTGCCAGCAGCCTTTCGGGACAACTCTACGAGCAGTACTTC
>NA|TRBV5-4|NA|TRBJ2-1
CASGGRGDNEQFF
TGTGCCAGCGGAGGGCGGGGAGACAATGAGCAGTTCTTC
>NA|TRBV6-1|NA|TRBJ2-2
CASRARAQYANTGELFF
TGTGCCAGCCGTGCGCGGGCCCAATACGCGAACACCGGGGAGCTGTTTTTT
>NA|TRBV28|few|TRBJ2-3
CASSYQEQRTDTQYF
TGTGCCAGCAGTTACCAAGAGCAGCGCACAGATACGCAGTATTTT
>NA|TRBV11-2|NA|TRBJ1-2
CASSDKGQPEYPLYGYTF
TGTGCCAGCAGTGATAAAGGACAGCCGGAATACCCCCTCTATGGCTACACCTTC
>NA|TRBV5-1|NA|TRBJ1-2
CASSLAGGPRFYTF
TGCGCCAGCAGCTTGGCCGGGGGCCCCAGGTTTTACACCTTC
>NA|TRBV6-1|few|TRBJ2-5
CASRGLPTETQYF
TGTGCCAGCAGGGGCCTCCCCACAGAGACCCAGTACTTC
>NA|TRBV7-9|NA|TRBJ2-3
CASSLLRTVTRTDTQYF
TGTGCCAGCAGCTTACTACGGACAGTTACACGCACAGATACGCAGTATTTT
>TRBD1|TRBV5-1|NA|TRBJ1-1
CASSLVLTGYGTEAFF
TGCGCCAGCAGCTTGGTCTTGACAGGGTACGGCACTGAAGCTTTCTTT
>NA|TRBV19|NA|TRBJ2-7
CASSSFGNEQYF
TGTGCCAGTTCCTCGTTCGGAAACGAGCAGTACTTC
>TRBD1|TRBV10-3|NA|TRBJ1-5
CAISESTGHHQPQHF
TGTGCCATCAGTGAGTCGACAGGGCATCATCAGCCCCAGCATTTT
>TRBD2|TRBV6-5|NA|TRBJ2-1
CASRSAGVSYNEQFF
TGTGCCAGCAGGTCAGCGGGAGTAAGTTACAATGAGCAGTTCTTC
>NA|TRBV13|NA|TRBJ2-7
CASSLIDGGTYEQYF
TGTGCCAGCAGCTTAATCGACGGCGGTACCTACGAGCAGTACTTC
>NA|TRBV6-5|medium-sized|TRBJ2-2
CASSYVTGELFF
TGTGCCAGCAGTTATGTCACCGGGGAGCTGTTTTTT
>NA|TRBV27|NA|TRBJ1-1
CASSLVRGLTEAFF
TGTGCCAGCAGTTTAGTCCGGGGTTTGACTGAAGCTTTCTTT
>TRBD2|TRBV6-1|few|TRBJ2-1
CASSGGTSGVYNEQFF
TGTGCCAGCAGTGGGGGGACTAGCGGAGTCTACAATGAGCAGTTCTTC
>NA|TRBV7-2|NA|TRBJ2-5
CASNAGSRQETQYF
TGTGCCAGCAACGCTGGGTCTCGGCAAGAGACCCAGTACTTC
>NA|TRBV2|NA|TRBJ2-7
CASSEKGQPFYEQYF
TGTGCCAGCAGTGAAAAAGGACAACCCTTCTACGAGCAGTACTTC
>NA|TRBV5-4|NA|TRBJ2-7
CASSPAGSSSYEQYF
TGTGCCAGCAGCCCGGCCGGCTCGAGCTCCTACGAGCAGTACTTC
>TRBD2|TRBV9|NA|TRBJ2-5
CASSPSGREETQYF
TGTGCCAGCAGCCCGAGCGGGAGGGAAGAGACCCAGTACTTC
>NA|TRBV11-3|many|TRBJ2-6
CASSSHGANVLTF
TGTGCCAGCAGCTCTCATGGGGCCAACGTCCTGACTTTC
>NA|TRBV6-1|many|TRBJ2-7
CASASLYEQYF
TGTGCCAGCGCTAGTCTTTACGAGCAGTACTTC
>NA|TRBV10-3|NA|TRBJ2-1
CAISETDWTLYNEQFF
TGTGCCATCAGTGAAACCGACTGGACTCTGTACAATGAGCAGTTCTTC
>NA|TRBV7-9|NA|TRBJ2-1
CASSFAPGAARDPNEQFF
TGTGCCAGCAGCTTCGCTCCTGGGGCCGCGCGGGACCCGAATGAGCAGTTCTTC
>NA|TRBV7-9|few|TRBJ2-5
CASSYPIETQYF
TGTGCCAGCAGCTACCCGATTGAGACCCAGTACTTC
>TRBD2|TRBV28|NA|TRBJ2-7
CASSLAGGPSYEQYF
TGTGCCAGCAGTTTAGCGGGAGGACCCTCCTACGAGCAGTACTTC
>NA|TRBV18|once|TRBJ2-2
CASSPILQGNTGELFF
TGTGCCAGCTCACCAATTTTACAGGGGAACACCGGGGAGCTGTTTTTT
>TRBD2|TRBV7-2|NA|TRBJ2-1
CASSLVGGEREGWFEQFF
TGTGCCAGCAGCTTAGTTGGTGGGGAGCGGGAGGGTTGGTTTGAGCAGTTCTTC
>NA|TRBV7-9|NA|TRBJ1-2
CASSLGGSGTF
TGTGCCAGCAGCTTGGGAGGTTCAGGGACCTTC
>NA|TRBV29-1|NA|TRBJ2-1
CSALTSSDTEKINEQFF
TGCAGCGCCCTTACTTCTAGCGACACAGAGAAGATAAATGAGCAGTTCTTC
>NA|TRBV6-1|NA|TRBJ2-1
CASSEQGMSYNEQFF
TGTGCCAGCAGTGAGCAGGGGATGTCCTACAATGAGCAGTTCTTC
>NA|TRBV6-5|NA|TRBJ2-6
CATGSGANVLTF
TGTGCCACTGGTTCTGGGGCCAACGTCCTGACTTTC
>TRBD1|TRBV5-1|NA|TRBJ1-3
CASSSWTGDSGNTIYF
TGCGCCAGCAGCTCGTGGACAGGGGACTCTGGAAACACCATATATTTT
>NA|TRBV29-1|NA|TRBJ1-4
CSVGTNSGNEKLFF
TGCAGCGTCGGGACAAACAGTGGTAATGAAAAACTGTTTTTT
>TRBD1|TRBV4-2|NA|TRBJ1-2
CASSPTRQGRNGYTF
TGTGCCAGCAGCCCGACCAGACAGGGGAGGAATGGCTACACCTTC
>NA|TRBV11-2|NA|TRBJ2-7
CASSLEGSLIYEQYF
TGTGCCAGCAGCTTAGAAGGGAGCCTCATATACGAGCAGTACTTC
>NA|TRBV6-5|NA|TRBJ1-1
CASRKGQGTNTEAFF
TGTGCCAGCAGAAAAGGCCAGGGGACGAACACTGAAGCTTTCTTT
>NA|TRBV7-9|NA|TRBJ2-5
CASSLAQEQETQYF
TGTGCCAGCAGCTTAGCGCAGGAGCAAGAGACCCAGTACTTC
>TRBD1|TRBV25-1|few|TRBJ1-2
CASSDQAKTGGDYGYTF
TGTGCCAGCAGTGACCAGGCCAAGACAGGGGGTGACTATGGCTACACCTTC
>TRBD2|TRBV30|few|TRBJ2-1
CASGRAGGDYNEQFF
TGTGCCTCCGGGCGAGCGGGAGGGGACTACAATGAGCAGTTCTTC
>TRBD1|TRBV27|NA|TRBJ2-7
CASSVTGGAGYEQYF
TGTGCCAGCAGTGTTACAGGGGGCGCTGGCTACGAGCAGTACTTC